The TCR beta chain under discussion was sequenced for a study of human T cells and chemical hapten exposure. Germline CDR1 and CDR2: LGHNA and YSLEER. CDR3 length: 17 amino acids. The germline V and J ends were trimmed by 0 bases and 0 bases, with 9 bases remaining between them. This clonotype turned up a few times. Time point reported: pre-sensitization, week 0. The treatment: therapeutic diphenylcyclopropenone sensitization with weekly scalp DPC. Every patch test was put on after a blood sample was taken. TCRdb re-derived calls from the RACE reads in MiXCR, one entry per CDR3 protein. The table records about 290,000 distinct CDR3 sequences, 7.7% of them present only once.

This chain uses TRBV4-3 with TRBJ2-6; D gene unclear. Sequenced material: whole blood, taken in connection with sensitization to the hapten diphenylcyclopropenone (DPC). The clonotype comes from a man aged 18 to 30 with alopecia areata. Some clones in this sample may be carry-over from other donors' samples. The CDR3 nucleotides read TGCGCCAGCAGCCAAGATGACCGGACCTCTGGGGCCAACGTCCTGACTTTC. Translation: CASSQDDRTSGANVLTF.